These 12 T cell receptor beta chains were all obtained from the same sample, sequenced in a study of T cell responses to AZD1222 COVID-19 vaccine (dated by TCRdb to the early 2020s). The library came from the immunoSEQ multiplex PCR assay. TCRdb obtained this table from immuneACCESS and retained in-frame rearrangements with V and J assigned. These tables miss some clones; where compared with another copy, unresolved V genes account for less than half of the shortfall, and the remainder is unexplained. This sample has about 180,000 clones in its table, and 88% of those were observed once. Less than 0.55% of the sample lies in the top ten. The time point label for this specimen denotes: baseline before first vaccination. Here the sequenced sample was peripheral blood, taken on day 0 of AZD1222 vaccination. Every receptor here comes from an adult in good health.

This chain links TRBV6-4 with TRBJ2-3; no firm D call. The V end was cut by 6 bases, the J end by 4 bases, with 11 bases between. In germline, CDR1 is MRHNA, CDR2 SNTAGT. The CDR3 spans 13 residues. This CDR3 reads CASSRESADTQYF. The CDR3 region has the DNA TGTGCCAGCAGCCGCGAATCTGCAGATACGCAGTATTTT.

In DNA, the CDR3 is TGTGCCACCAGTGATTTGCAGGAAGGGTCCTACAATGAGCAGTTCTTC. This sequence encodes CATSDLQEGSYNEQFF. V gene TRBV24-1 combines with J gene TRBJ2-1; no clear D gene. Between the trimmed V and J ends, which lost 0 bases and 1 base, there was a span of 9 bases. CDR3 length: 16 residues. Germline lookup yields CDR1 KGHDR and CDR2 SFDVKD.

The V and J genes are TRBV7-2 and TRBJ2-2, with 8 bases identical to TRBD2. V shed 8 bases and J 0 bases; nucleotides not matched to a gene: 2. This CDR3 is 14 amino acids long. The V gene's germline CDR1 is SGHTA and CDR2 FQGNSA. CDR3 DNA: TGTGCCAGCCGGGGACTAGCGAACACCGGGGAGCTGTTTTTT. Translated, it gives CASRGLANTGELFF.

The rearrangement joins TRBV3-1 (or the pseudogene TRBV3-2) to TRBJ2-1; no clear D. The CDR3 consists of 12 residues. Looked up from germline, CDR1 is LGHDT and CDR2 is YNNKEL (reference sequence). V shed 3 bases and J shed 3 bases, with 3 bases lying between them. CDR3 protein: CASSHLYNEQFF. The CDR3 region has the DNA TGTGCCAGCAGCCATCTCTACAATGAGCAGTTCTTC.

The V call is TRBV25-1, the J call TRBJ1-5, with 9 bases lining up with TRBD1. Germline CDR1 MGHDK, CDR2 SYGVNS. V lost 5 bases to trimming and J lost 4 bases; unmatched junction nucleotides: 9. This CDR3 region has 16 residues. The CDR3 protein is CASSNEGQGGNQPQHF. The CDR3 DNA follows: TGTGCCAGCAGTAACGAGGGACAGGGCGGGAATCAGCCCCAGCATTTT.

The chain carries TRBV11-2 and TRBJ2-3; 14 positions agree with TRBD2. Germline CDR1 reads SGHAT; CDR2 reads FQNNGV. The CDR3 runs 15 residues. V shed 5 bases, J shed 8 bases, and the junction held 6 bases outside the gene matches. The CDR3 sequence: CASSLQTSGGATQYF. The CDR3 nucleotides read TGTGCCAGCAGCCTTCAGACTAGCGGGGGGGCTACGCAGTATTTT.

The rearrangement joins TRBV4-3 to TRBJ1-4; D call uncertain. The CDR3 covers 17 residues. V shed 1 base and J shed 5 bases, with 17 bases lying between them. Germline V gene lookup returns CDR1 LGHNA and CDR2 YSLEER. CDR3 DNA: TGCGCCAGCAGCCAAGCCCCTAACCGGGGAGGAAATGAAAAACTGTTTTTT. It specifies CASSQAPNRGGNEKLFF.

V and J are TRBV15 and TRBJ2-5; D possibly corresponds to TRBD1 (5 bases). The CDR3 has 16 residues. The germline gives CDR1 LNHNV, CDR2 YYDKDF (reference sequence). Trimming stripped 5 bases from V and 3 bases from J, with 19 bases between. This CDR3 reads CATSGVFLGAEETQYF. The CDR3 DNA reads as TGTGCCACCAGCGGAGTATTTCTAGGGGCGGAAGAGACCCAGTACTTC.

CDR3 sequence reads: CASSSPGRGMPQHF. The CDR3 nucleotides read TGTGCCAGCAGTTCGCCGGGACGGGGGATGCCCCAGCATTTT. The rearrangement joins TRBV28 to TRBJ1-5; maybe TRBD1 (5 bases). V dropped 4 bases and J dropped 9 bases, with 16 bases sitting between them. In germline, CDR1 is MDHEN, CDR2 SYDVKM. The CDR3 has 14 residues.

This clone was picked up many times. This rearrangement joins TRBV12-3 or TRBV12-4 to TRBJ2-6, with D unresolved. This CDR3 contains 13 residues. V lost 5 bases and J 1 base, leaving 3 bases between the germline ends. The CDR3 DNA is TGTGCCAGCAGTCATTCTGGGGCCAACGTCCTGACTTTC. Amino acid sequence: CASSHSGANVLTF.

This CDR3 is CASVRDRANEQFF. The CDR3, as DNA: TGCGCCAGCGTCCGGGACAGAGCCAATGAGCAGTTCTTC. J is TRBJ2-1 and V is TRBV10-2, with 7 bases identical to TRBD1. The CDR3 is 13 amino acids. V lost 8 bases, J lost 6 bases, and 7 bases stayed unmatched. Germline V gene data show CDR1 as WSHSY and CDR2 as SAAADI.

In DNA form, the CDR3 reads TGTGCCACCAGCGGCGGGATTTCCTACGAGCAGTACTTC. Protein product: CATSGGISYEQYF. The genes are TRBV24-1 and TRBJ2-7; maybe TRBD2 (6 bases). The CDR3 has 13 residues. Germline CDR1 KGHDR, CDR2 SFDVKD. Trimming cost V 7 bases and J 1 base, with 10 bases left between them.